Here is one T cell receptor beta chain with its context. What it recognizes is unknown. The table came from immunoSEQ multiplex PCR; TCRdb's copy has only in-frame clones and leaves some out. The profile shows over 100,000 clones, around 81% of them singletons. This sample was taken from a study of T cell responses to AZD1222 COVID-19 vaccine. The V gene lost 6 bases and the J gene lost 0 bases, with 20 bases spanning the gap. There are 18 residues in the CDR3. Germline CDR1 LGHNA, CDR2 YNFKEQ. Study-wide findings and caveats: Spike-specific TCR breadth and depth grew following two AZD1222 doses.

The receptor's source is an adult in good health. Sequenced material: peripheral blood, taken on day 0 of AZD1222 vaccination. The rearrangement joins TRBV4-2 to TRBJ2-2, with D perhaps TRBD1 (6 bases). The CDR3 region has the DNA TGTGCCAGCAGTCGACAGGTGTTTTTATCCCCGAACACCGGGGAGCTGTTTTTT. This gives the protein CASSRQVFLSPNTGELFF.